This TCR beta chain was documented in a study of OX40 agonist ivuxolimab in advanced cancers. The assay was immunoSEQ multiplex PCR, and TCRdb's table has in-frame clones only and misses some. This repertoire shows about 62,000 clones, about 85% found once; its top ten account for about 4.2%. Between the trimmed V and J ends, which lost 6 bases and 2 bases, there was a span of 13 bases. The CDR3 totals 13 residues. Germline-derived CDR1 and CDR2 are SQVTM and ANQGSEA. The specimen was CD4+ or CD8+ T cells sorted from blood, collected in a trial of the OX40 agonist ivuxolimab. This receptor was obtained from an adult with an advanced solid tumor such as melanoma, head and neck, liver or kidney cancer. The gene calls are TRBV29-1 and TRBJ2-5; D possibly corresponds to TRBD1 (5 bases). CDR3 protein: CSVEAGLQETQYF. CDR3 bases: TGCAGCGTCGAGGCAGGGCTTCAAGAGACCCAGTACTTC.